This passage covers 27 T cell receptor beta chains from one sample sequenced in a study of T cells in localized non-small cell lung cancer. Measured with immunoSEQ multiplex PCR; TCRdb has only the in-frame clones, and not every one. Found here are 70,000 or so clones, roughly 84% of them singletons; the top ten hold 1.3%. This sample comprised peripheral blood, obtained before any cancer treatment. The receptors were sampled from an older female donor with stage I lung adenocarcinoma.

The V call is TRBV15, the J call TRBJ2-7; D perhaps matches TRBD2 (6 bases). Per the germline V gene, CDR1 is LNHNV and CDR2 is YYDKDF (reference sequence). Between the trimmed V and J ends, which lost 5 bases and 4 bases, there was a span of 12 bases. CDR3 length equals 13 residues. CDR3 in amino acids: CATSPRGGYEQYF. The CDR3 DNA reads as TGTGCCACCAGCCCCAGAGGAGGGTACGAGCAGTACTTC.

V usage is TRBV18 and J usage is TRBJ1-1; TRBD1 is a possible D gene (6 bases). Germline values: CDR1 KGHSH, CDR2 LQKENI. This CDR3 has 15 amino acids. V was pared by 5 bases and J by 0 bases, with 13 bases between. CDR3 region: CASSTQGPLNTEAFF. The CDR3 nucleotides are TGTGCCAGCTCAACTCAGGGGCCTCTGAACACTGAAGCTTTCTTT.

The J gene is TRBJ2-3, the V gene TRBV19; D is undetermined. The length of the CDR3 is 14 residues. The V gene's germline CDR1 is LNHDA and CDR2 SQIVND (reference sequence). Trimming left V 5 bases short and J 2 bases short, with 11 bases between. The CDR3 reads CASSLGRHTDTQYF. The CDR3 coding sequence is TGTGCCAGTAGTCTCGGACGGCACACAGATACGCAGTATTTT.

The genes are TRBV7-2 and TRBJ2-3; TRBD1 or TRBD2 may be the D gene (6 bases each). Deletions cut 1 base from V and 5 bases from J, with 16 bases between. The CDR3 consists of 16 residues. CDR1 is SGHTA and CDR2 is FQGNSA in the germline V gene. CDR3 DNA: TGTGCCAGCAGCTTAGGGGGTTCCGGGGGCGAAGATACGCAGTATTTT. This gives the protein CASSLGGSGGEDTQYF.

This chain links TRBV7-9 with TRBJ1-2; no clear D gene. This CDR3 spans 16 amino acids. Trimming left V 5 bases short and J 2 bases short, with 18 bases between. From germline, CDR1 is SEHNR and CDR2 FQNEAQ (reference sequence). Here the CDR3 reads CASSTPRLAGNYGYTF. The CDR3 DNA sequence: TGTGCCAGCAGCACCCCAAGGTTGGCAGGAAACTATGGCTACACCTTC.

The chain joins TRBV5-6 to TRBJ2-5; D gene uncertain. This CDR3 comprises 13 residues. V was pared by 0 bases and J by 5 bases, with 8 bases between. CDR1 and CDR2 from the germline V gene are SGHDT and YYEEEE. CDR3 loop: CASSLARRETQYF. The DNA for the CDR3 is TGTGCCAGCAGCTTGGCTCGAAGGGAGACCCAGTACTTC.

This clone occurred a few times. The CDR3 here is CSARSLAEQFF. Written as DNA, the CDR3 is TGCAGTGCTAGATCCCTAGCCGAGCAGTTCTTC. This chain joins TRBV20-1 and TRBJ2-1; D possibly corresponds to TRBD2 (5 bases). The CDR3 length is 11 residues. The germline gives CDR1 DFQATT, CDR2 SNEGSKA (reference sequence). V was pared by 2 bases and J by 10 bases, with 9 bases between.

The V call is TRBV6-5, the J call TRBJ2-3; 9 bases match TRBD2. There are 14 residues in the CDR3. Germline V gene lookup returns CDR1 MNHEY and CDR2 SVGAGI. V lost 11 bases, J lost 3 bases, and 9 bases stayed unmatched. Here the CDR3 reads CAGGRGGATDTQYF. In nucleotides, the CDR3 is TGTGCCGGCGGGCGGGGGGGCGCAACAGATACGCAGTATTTT.

CDR3 nucleotides: TGTGCCATCAGTGAGTGGTCGCAGACCCATGGCTACACCTTC. Its protein product is CAISEWSQTHGYTF. The chain recombines TRBV10-3 with TRBJ1-2; D is unclear. The CDR3 has 14 residues. Looked up from germline, CDR1 is ENHRY and CDR2 is SYGVKD. The V and J ends lost 1 base and 6 bases respectively, with 12 bases between them.

V is TRBV19 and J is TRBJ2-5, with 7 bases that match TRBD1. The CDR3 contains 14 residues. CDR1 is LNHDA and CDR2 is SQIVND in the germline V gene (reference sequence). The V segment lost 5 bases and the J segment 0 bases; nucleotides outside the gene matches: 3. The CDR3 bases are TGTGCCAGTAGTCCAGACAGGGACCAAGAGACCCAGTACTTC. This encodes CASSPDRDQETQYF.

The chain joins TRBV18 to TRBJ1-1; D uncertain. Between the trimmed V and J ends, which lost 6 bases and 3 bases, there was a span of 14 bases. The CDR3 totals 14 residues. Germline-derived CDR1 and CDR2 are KGHSH and LQKENI. CDR3 amino acids: CASSPESGDTEAFF. In nucleotides, the CDR3 is TGTGCCAGCTCTCCGGAATCTGGGGACACTGAAGCTTTCTTT.

V usage is TRBV20-1 and J usage is TRBJ2-2; D perhaps matches TRBD2 (6 bases). CDR3 length equals 10 residues. CDR1 and CDR2 (germline): DFQATT, SNEGSKA (reference sequence). CDR3 protein: CEPGAGELFF. The CDR3 DNA reads as TGCGAACCGGGAGCCGGGGAGCTGTTTTTT.

V gene TRBV7-2 combines with J gene TRBJ2-7; TRBD2 aligns across 8 bases. Germline assignment: CDR1 SGHTA and CDR2 FQGNSA. The V and J ends lost 2 bases and 7 bases, in that order; junction bases with no gene match: 7. This CDR3 has 14 amino acids. The CDR3 DNA is TGTGCCAGCAGCTTAACGGGAGGGTCGCGGGAGCAGTACTTC. It translates to CASSLTGGSREQYF. Full variable domain (remainder filled in from reference TRBV7-2 and TRBJ2-7): GAGVSQSPSNKVTEKGKDVELRCDPISGHTALYWYRQSLGQGLEFLIYFQGNSAPDKSGLPSDRFSAERTGGSVSTLTIQRTQQEDSAVYLCASSLTGGSREQYFGPGTRLTVT.

This clone was seen a single time. V gene TRBV5-1 combines with J gene TRBJ2-5; D is uncertain. The CDR3 has 12 residues. Germline V CDR1 and CDR2: SGHRS, YFSETQ. V lost 6 bases to trimming and J lost 1 base, with 7 bases between them. Written as DNA, the CDR3 is TGCGCCAGCACGGATAGCCAAGAGACCCAGTACTTC. It translates to CASTDSQETQYF.

The chain combines TRBV7-8 with TRBJ2-5; D may match TRBD1 or TRBD2 (6 bases each). Germline V lookup: CDR1 SGHVS, CDR2 FQNEAQ. V shed 5 bases and J shed 2 bases, with 12 bases lying between them. There are 14 residues in the CDR3. CDR3 sequence reads: CASSPEGGQETQYF. In DNA, the CDR3 is TGTGCCAGCAGCCCAGAGGGGGGACAAGAGACCCAGTACTTC.

The chain links TRBV2 to TRBJ2-2; unclear D gene. CDR1 and CDR2 (germline): SNHLY, FYNNEI. Trimming shortened V by 5 bases and J by 0 bases, and 10 bases separated the two germline ends. This CDR3 comprises 15 residues. CDR3 sequence (DNA): TGTGCCAGCAGTTGGGCCTACTCGAACACCGGGGAGCTGTTTTTT. Protein: CASSWAYSNTGELFF.

The chain carries TRBV5-1 and TRBJ2-1, with unresolved D. This CDR3 has 12 residues. Trimming took off 1 base at V and 10 bases at J, with 9 bases between the two ends. Per the germline V gene, CDR1 is SGHRS and CDR2 is YFSETQ. The CDR3 here is CASSLYSGEQFF. The CDR3, as DNA: TGCGCCAGCAGCTTGTATAGTGGAGAGCAGTTCTTC.

The V gene is TRBV7-9, the J gene TRBJ2-7; 8 nucleotides match TRBD1. Germline V gives CDR1 SEHNR, CDR2 FQNEAQ (reference sequence). This CDR3 contains 14 residues. V dropped 4 bases and J dropped 2; count of bases not matched to a gene: 4. This CDR3 is CASSSGTGAYEQYF. DNA for the CDR3: TGTGCCAGCAGCTCCGGGACAGGCGCCTACGAGCAGTACTTC.

This clone showed up just once. V gene TRBV29-1 combines with J gene TRBJ1-5, with 8 bases lining up with TRBD1. With V trimmed by 4 bases and J by 4 bases, 3 bases remained unmatched. The CDR3 has 13 residues. The V gene's germline CDR1 is SQVTM and CDR2 ANQGSEA. CDR3 nucleotide sequence: TGCAGCGTTGGGCAGGGGGCAAATCAGCCCCAGCATTTT. Translating gives CSVGQGANQPQHF. The full variable domain, its missing parts supplied by reference TRBV29-1 and TRBJ1-5, is SAVISQKPSRDICQRGTSLTIQCQVDSQVTMMFWYRQQPGQSLTLIATANQGSEATYESGFVIDKFPISRPNLTFSTLTVSNMSPEDSSIYLCSVGQGANQPQHFGDGTRLSIL.

J is TRBJ2-7 and V is TRBV7-3, with D perhaps matching TRBD1 or TRBD2 (5 bases each). The V gene lost 2 bases and the J gene lost 5 bases, with 13 bases spanning the gap. Germline loops: CDR1 SGHTA, CDR2 FQGTGA. This CDR3 contains 14 residues. CDR3 sequence (DNA): TGTGCCAGCAGCTTAGGGGGTGTTTACCACGAGCAGTACTTC. Translating gives CASSLGGVYHEQYF.

J is TRBJ2-1 and V is TRBV18; 15 nucleotides agree with TRBD2. The trim removed 0 bases at V and 12 bases at J, leaving 6 bases unmatched. Germline values: CDR1 KGHSH, CDR2 LQKENI. The CDR3 is 16 residues long. The CDR3 is CASSPPGLAGGMGQFF. DNA of the CDR3: TGTGCCAGCTCACCACCCGGACTAGCGGGGGGGATGGGGCAGTTCTTC.

This clone was counted a single time. The chain links TRBV15 to TRBJ1-5; possibly TRBD1 for D (5 bases). V dropped 1 base and J dropped 7 bases, with 14 bases sitting between them. This CDR3 spans 15 amino acids. Germline CDR1 reads LNHNV; CDR2 reads YYDKDF (reference sequence). In nucleotides, the CDR3 is TGTGCCACCAGCAGAGGGCAGGGCCCCGGGCAGCCCCAGCATTTT. Its translation is CATSRGQGPGQPQHF.

In this sample, this clone turned up a few times. This sample also contains other DNA sequences that code for the same CDR3. The CDR3 loop is CASSRDNQPQHF. CDR3 in DNA: TGTGCCAGCTCTCGAGACAATCAGCCCCAGCATTTT. V is TRBV6-1 and J is TRBJ1-5, with no clear D. Trimming stripped 8 bases from V and 3 bases from J, with 8 bases between. Germline CDR1 and CDR2: MNHNS and SASEGT. The CDR3 spans 12 residues.

In its sample, this clone was seen a few times. This chain connects TRBV5-1 to TRBJ2-3; possibly TRBD2 for D (7 bases). CDR1 and CDR2 from the germline V gene are SGHRS and YFSETQ. Trimming removed 0 bases from V and 2 bases from J, with 13 bases in between. The CDR3 extends over 16 amino acids. CDR3 residues: CASSLDGGPITDTQYF. The CDR3 nucleotides read TGCGCCAGCAGCTTGGACGGGGGGCCGATCACAGATACGCAGTATTTT.

This clone was detected a few times. V gene TRBV13 combines with J gene TRBJ2-4, with 13 bases matching TRBD2. Per germline, CDR1 PRHDT and CDR2 FYEKMQ (reference sequence). J gave up 0 bases and V 5 bases, and 10 bases lay outside the gene matches. This CDR3 spans 19 amino acids. The CDR3 reads CASSPRGLAGDQAKNIQYF. CDR3 nucleotides: TGTGCCAGCAGCCCTAGAGGACTAGCGGGAGACCAAGCCAAAAACATTCAGTACTTC. The full variable domain, completed using reference TRBV13 and TRBJ2-4, is AAGVIQSPRHLIKEKRETATLKCYPIPRHDTVYWYQQGPGQDPQFLISFYEKMQSDKGSIPDRFSAQQFSDYHSELNMSSLELGDSALYFCASSPRGLAGDQAKNIQYFGAGTRLSVL.

This chain uses TRBV2 with TRBJ2-5; D might be TRBD2 (6 bases). Trimming pared 3 bases from V and 3 bases from J, leaving 14 bases between. Germline CDR1 is SNHLY and CDR2 is FYNNEI. CDR3 size: 15 residues. The CDR3 DNA follows: TGTGCCAGCAGTGAGACTAGGTCAGATAAAGAGACCCAGTACTTC. Protein product: CASSETRSDKETQYF.

The genes are TRBV9 and TRBJ2-7, with TRBD1 as a possible D gene (6 bases). Deletions cut 0 bases from V and 0 bases from J, with 13 bases between. Germline CDR1 SGDLS, CDR2 YYNGEE. The CDR3 runs 16 residues. CDR3 amino acids: CASSVGPRGSSYEQYF. The CDR3 bases are TGTGCCAGCAGCGTAGGCCCCAGGGGAAGCTCCTACGAGCAGTACTTC.